These T cell receptor beta chains were read from a single sample in a study of cytomegalovirus exposure and HLA in healthy donors. The method was immunoSEQ multiplex PCR; TCRdb's version includes in-frame clones alone and lacks a portion of them. The sample totals 200,000 to 250,000 clones. The sample consisted of PBMCs. These receptor sequences come from a woman aged 25 to 45 in good health and CMV-seropositive. CDR3s include the opening cysteine and the closing phenylalanine or tryptophan. The D gene is left open where the match is weak.

v_gene,d_gene,j_gene,CDR3aa,CDR3nt
TRBV2,-,TRBJ1-3,CASSGPRVAGGNTIYF,TGTGCCAGCAGCGGTCCCAGGGTGGCTGGGGGAAACACCATATATTTT
TRBV29-1,TRBD1,TRBJ1-1,CSVLPGQSRNTEAFF,TGCAGCGTCCTACCGGGACAGAGTAGGAACACTGAAGCTTTCTTT
TRBV4-3,TRBD1,TRBJ1-4,CASSQVGTGDSEKLFF,TGCGCCAGCAGCCAGGTCGGGACAGGGGATTCGGAAAAACTGTTTTTT
TRBV6-6,-,TRBJ1-3,CASSPSADTIYF,TGTGCCAGCAGCCCCTCGGCGGACACCATATATTTT
TRBV7-9,-,TRBJ1-3,CASHASGNTIYF,TGTGCCAGTCACGCGTCTGGAAACACCATATATTTT
TRBV15,-,TRBJ1-2,CATSRPKYRGGWNYGYTF,TGTGCCACCAGCAGACCCAAATACCGGGGGGGATGGAACTATGGCTACACCTTC
TRBV10-3,-,TRBJ2-1,CAISGGGDEQFF,TGTGCCATCAGTGGGGGGGGCGATGAGCAGTTCTTC
TRBV28,TRBD1,TRBJ1-2,CASRAGAGTGGPERGYTF,TGTGCCAGCAGAGCTGGTGCCGGGACAGGGGGCCCGGAGCGGGGCTACACCTTC
TRBV7-7,-,TRBJ2-5,CASSLATTPETQYF,TGTGCCAGCAGCTTAGCTACAACCCCAGAGACCCAGTACTTC
TRBV4-2,-,TRBJ2-1,CASSRRGINNEQFF,TGTGCCAGCAGCCGACGCGGGATCAACAATGAGCAGTTCTTC
TRBV5-6,TRBD1,TRBJ1-5,CASSLLQGNGNQPQHF,TGTGCCAGCAGCTTATTACAGGGGAACGGCAATCAGCCCCAGCATTTT
TRBV10-3,TRBD1,TRBJ2-4,CAISGDRDLNIQYF,TGTGCCATCAGTGGGGACAGGGACTTAAACATTCAGTACTTC
TRBV5-1,TRBD1,TRBJ1-5,CASSGGQGQPQHF,TGCGCCAGCAGCGGGGGACAGGGACAGCCCCAGCATTTT
TRBV28,TRBD1,TRBJ1-2,CASSRGPPGQGNYGYTF,TGTGCCAGCAGTCGAGGCCCACCGGGACAGGGGAACTATGGCTACACCTTC
TRBV2,-,TRBJ2-6,CASRTQVSGANVLTF,TGTGCCAGCAGGACGCAGGTATCTGGGGCCAACGTCCTGACTTTC
TRBV6-9,-,TRBJ2-3,CASSWTFCTDTQYF,TGTGCCAGCAGTTGGACTTTCTGCACAGATACGCAGTATTTT
TRBV13,TRBD1,TRBJ2-3,CASSQTRTGNTDTQYF,TGTGCCAGCAGCCAAACCCGGACAGGGAACACAGATACGCAGTATTTT
TRBV14,TRBD1,TRBJ2-7,CASGDREYSEQYF,TGTGCCAGCGGGGACAGGGAGTATTCCGAGCAGTACTTC
TRBV19,TRBD1,TRBJ2-7,CASSPSGGAVYF,TGTGCCAGTAGTCCTTCAGGGGGCGCGGTGTACTTC